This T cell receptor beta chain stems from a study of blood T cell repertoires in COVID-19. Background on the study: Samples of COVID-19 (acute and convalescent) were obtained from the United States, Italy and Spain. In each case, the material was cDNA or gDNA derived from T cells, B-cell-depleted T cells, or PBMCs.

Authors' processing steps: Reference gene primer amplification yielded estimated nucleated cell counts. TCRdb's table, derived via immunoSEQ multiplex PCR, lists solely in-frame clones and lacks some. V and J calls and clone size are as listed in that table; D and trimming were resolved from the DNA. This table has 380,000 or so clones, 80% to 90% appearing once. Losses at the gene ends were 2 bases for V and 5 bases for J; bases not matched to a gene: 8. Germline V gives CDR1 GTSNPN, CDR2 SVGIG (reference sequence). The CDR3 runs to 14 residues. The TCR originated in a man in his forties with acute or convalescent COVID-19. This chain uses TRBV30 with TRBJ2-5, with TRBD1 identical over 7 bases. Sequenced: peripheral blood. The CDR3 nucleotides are TGTGCCTGGAGTCGGGACAGTCCCCCGGAGACCCAGTACTTC. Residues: CAWSRDSPPETQYF.